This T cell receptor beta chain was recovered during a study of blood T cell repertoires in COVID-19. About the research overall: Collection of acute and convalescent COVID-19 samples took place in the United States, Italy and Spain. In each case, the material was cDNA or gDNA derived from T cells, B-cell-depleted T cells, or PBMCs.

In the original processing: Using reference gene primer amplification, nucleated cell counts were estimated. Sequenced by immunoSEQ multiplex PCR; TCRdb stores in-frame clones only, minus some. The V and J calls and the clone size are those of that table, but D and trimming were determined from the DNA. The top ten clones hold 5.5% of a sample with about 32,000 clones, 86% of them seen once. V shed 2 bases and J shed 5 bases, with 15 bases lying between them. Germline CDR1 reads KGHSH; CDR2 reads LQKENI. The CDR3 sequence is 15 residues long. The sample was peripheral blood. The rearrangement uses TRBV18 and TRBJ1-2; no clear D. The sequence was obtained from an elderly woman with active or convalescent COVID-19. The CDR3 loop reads CASSPVQGSPYGYTF. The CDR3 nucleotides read TGTGCCAGCTCACCAGTACAAGGGAGTCCTTATGGCTACACCTTC.